The clone carrying this TCR beta chain was observed a handful of times. Original methodology: The median was about 89,000 TCRs per sample, ranging roughly 20,000 to 690,600. Each CDR3 protein gets one entry after TCRdb re-called the 5' RACE reads with MiXCR. It is TCRdb's table, rather than the study itself, that gives the V and J calls and clone size. The sample yields 81,000 or so distinct CDR3 sequences, 6.5% to 8.5% seen once. These data originate in a study of human T cells and chemical hapten exposure. From whole blood left unfractionated, total RNA was extracted. The germline CDR1 and CDR2 sequences are SGHRS and YFSETQ. J lost 8 bases, V lost 3 bases, and 6 bases had no gene match. The CDR3 sequence is 13 residues long.

This rearrangement joins TRBV5-1 to TRBJ1-2; 8 positions match TRBD1. This clonotype was obtained from a male donor in good health. CDR3 coding DNA: TGCGCCAGCAGCTGGGACAGGTTGAGAGGCTACACCTTC. It specifies CASSWDRLRGYTF.